This section outlines one TCR beta chain sequence together with its context. J was trimmed by 3 bases and V by 3 bases; bases with no gene match: 3. Germline V CDR1 and CDR2: SGHAT, FQDESV (reference sequence). This CDR3 contains 14 residues. These data are taken from a study of blood T cell repertoires in COVID-19. Study overall: COVID-19 samples from acute and convalescent phases originated in the United States, Italy and Spain. The cDNA or gDNA used as material had been derived from T cells, B-cell-depleted T cells, or PBMCs.

Under the authors' procedure: It was from reference gene primer amplification that nucleated cell counts were estimated. Measured with immunoSEQ multiplex PCR; TCRdb has only the in-frame clones, and not every one. The V and J calls and clone size come from that table; D and trimming were worked out from the DNA. The table includes 70,000 or so clones, more than 85% detected once. The chain employs TRBV11-1 and TRBJ1-2; 8 bases match TRBD1. This TCR was recovered from a man in his sixties with acute or convalescent COVID-19. Sequences were obtained from peripheral blood. CDR3 sequence reads: CASSLLTGDYGYTF. CDR3 bases: TGTGCCAGCAGCTTGTTGACAGGGGACTATGGCTACACCTTC.